This T cell receptor (beta chain) came from a study of T cell repertoires in cytomegalovirus infection. Across the whole study: Newly reported HLA-C-restricted and thoroughly characterized HLA-B-restricted CMV epitopes were employed. Public TCR beta signatures marked donors with CMV infection and the matching HLA. Study-level points and caveats: Clonotypes of TCR beta that were HLA-C-restricted and CMV-specific dominated the ex vivo response. Cumulative public TCR beta family frequency identified CMV carriers with the relevant HLA.

One entry per CDR3 protein results from TCRdb running MiXCR on the reads. The data show about 700,000 distinct CDR3 sequences, about 33% seen once. This clonotype has at least ten counts. Its antigen remains unknown. This CDR3 has 16 amino acids. Germline CDR1 and CDR2: SGHTA and FQGNSA. V was pared by 5 bases and J by 1 base, with 15 bases between. This material consisted of cultured PBMCs, taken from culture after CMV antigen stimulation. This receptor was identified in a human donor in good health (CMV status not recorded). Some clones in this sample may be carry-over from other donors' samples. The V and J genes are TRBV7-2 and TRBJ2-1, with a tentative D call TRBD2 (7 bases). This CDR3 reads CASSLLAGASYNEQFF. For the CDR3, the DNA is TGTGCCAGCAGCCTCCTTGCGGGGGCATCCTACAATGAGCAGTTCTTC. Using reference TRBV7-2 and TRBJ2-1 for the parts outside the CDR3, the full variable domain is GAGVSQSPSNKVTEKGKDVELRCDPISGHTALYWYRQSLGQGLEFLIYFQGNSAPDKSGLPSDRFSAERTGGSVSTLTIQRTQQEDSAVYLCASSLLAGASYNEQFFGPGTRLTVL.